The source of this T cell receptor beta chain is a study of shared clonotypes between healthy human individuals. At the level of the study: Every donor yielded three CD4 naive, three CD4 memory, two CD8 naive and one CD8 memory plate.

Looked up from germline, CDR1 is MDHEN and CDR2 is SYDVKM. This CDR3 has 13 residues. The germline V and J ends were trimmed by 2 bases and 5 bases, with 9 bases remaining between them. Here immunoSEQ multiplex PCR was the method, and the copy in TCRdb shows in-frame clones only, minus some. This sample carries 750,000 to 1,000,000 clones, 80% to 95% of them seen once, and the ten largest clones take 24%. CD45RO-negative, CCR7-positively selected cells formed the naive CD8 fraction, excluding terminally differentiated effector memory CD45RA+ cells. The sequenced sample was naive CD8+ T cells sorted from blood. The TCR was taken from a man aged 25 to 40 in good health. The chain joins TRBV28 to TRBJ1-2; no firm D call. CDR3: CASSLIQKYGYTF. In DNA, the CDR3 is TGTGCCAGCAGTTTAATACAGAAATATGGCTACACCTTC.